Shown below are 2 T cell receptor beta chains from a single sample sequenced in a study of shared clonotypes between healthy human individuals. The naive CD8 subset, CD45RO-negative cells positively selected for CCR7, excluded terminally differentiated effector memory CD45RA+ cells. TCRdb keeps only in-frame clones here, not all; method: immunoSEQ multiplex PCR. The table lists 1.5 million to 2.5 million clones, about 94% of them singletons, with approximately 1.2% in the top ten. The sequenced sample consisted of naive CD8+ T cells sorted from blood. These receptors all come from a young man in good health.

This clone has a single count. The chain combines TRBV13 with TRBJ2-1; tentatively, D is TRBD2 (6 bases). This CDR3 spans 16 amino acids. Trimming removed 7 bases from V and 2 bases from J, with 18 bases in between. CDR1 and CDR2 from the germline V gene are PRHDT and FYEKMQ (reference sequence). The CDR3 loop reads CASTTGTGTPYNEQFF. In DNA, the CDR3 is TGTGCCAGCACCACCGGGACGGGGACTCCCTACAATGAGCAGTTCTTC.

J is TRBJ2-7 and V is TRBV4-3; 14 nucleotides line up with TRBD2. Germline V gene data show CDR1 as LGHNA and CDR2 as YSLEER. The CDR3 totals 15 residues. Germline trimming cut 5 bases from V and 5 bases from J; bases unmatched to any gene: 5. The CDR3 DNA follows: TGCGCCAGCAGCGAGGGGACTAGCGGGAGTAACGAGCAGTACTTC. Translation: CASSEGTSGSNEQYF.